This T cell receptor (beta chain) was recorded in a study of T cells after yellow fever vaccination. Study-level background: Those fractions that held only low numbers of cells were prepared using the SMART-Seq v4 Ultra Low Input RNA kit. Study findings and constraints: Overlap between CD4 and CD8 compartments was detected for a small share of clonotypes. Booster sampling recovered most clones from primary vaccination (96% CD4, approximately 90% CD8).

Trimming took 4 bases from V and 5 from J, leaving 11 bases between them. The germline CDR1 and CDR2 sequences are SNHLY and FYNNEI. The CDR3 is 14 residues long. A 5'RACE template-switching step, the method used to make TCR cDNA, added a universal primer site and UMIs. TCRdb recomputed calls from the 5' RACE reads with MiXCR, one row per CDR3 protein. The data show 42,000 or so distinct CDR3 sequences, roughly 7% seen once. The source was CD8+ T cells not binding an NS4B(214-222) dextramer, sorted from PBMCs, collected 45 days after the yellow fever booster vaccination. The sequence came from a man under 40 who received the YFV17D yellow fever vaccine. The chain carries TRBV2 and TRBJ2-2; tentatively, D is TRBD2 (6 bases). In DNA, the CDR3 is TGTGCCAGCAGTGGGACTAAGTCAACCGGGGAGCTGTTTTTT. This translates into CASSGTKSTGELFF.